This TCR beta chain is from a study of blood T cell repertoires in COVID-19. In terms of age and location, participants ranged from about 18 to 90 years and lived in 24 US areas. This clone was recorded a few times. CDR3 length: 15 amino acids. Germline CDR1 is SGHVS and CDR2 is FQNEAQ. The ends were cut back, 1 base at V and 2 bases at J, with 11 bases in the middle. The protocol was immunoSEQ multiplex PCR, while the TCRdb copy is restricted to in-frame clones and leaves out a portion. Of 250,000 to 300,000 clones listed, about 91% were seen once; the top ten hold 1.2%. Sequences were obtained from PBMCs or T cells enriched from blood (not recorded which). The chain uses TRBV7-8 and TRBJ1-2; D is unresolved. This receptor was identified in a human donor in a cohort exposed to, infected with or recovered from COVID-19 (not recorded which). The donor label of this sample is uncertain. This CDR3 reads CASSLVPGSNYGYTF. CDR3 coding DNA: TGTGCCAGCAGCTTAGTTCCGGGATCCAACTATGGCTACACCTTC.